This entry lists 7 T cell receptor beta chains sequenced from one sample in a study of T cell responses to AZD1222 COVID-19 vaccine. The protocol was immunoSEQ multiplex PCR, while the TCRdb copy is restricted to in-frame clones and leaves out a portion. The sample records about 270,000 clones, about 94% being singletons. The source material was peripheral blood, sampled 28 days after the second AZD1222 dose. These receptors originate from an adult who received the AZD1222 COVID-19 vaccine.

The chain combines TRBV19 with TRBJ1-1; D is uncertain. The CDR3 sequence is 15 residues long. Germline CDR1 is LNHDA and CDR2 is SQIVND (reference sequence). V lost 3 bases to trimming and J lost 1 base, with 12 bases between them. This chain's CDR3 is CASSIQHLGNTEAFF. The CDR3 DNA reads TGTGCCAGTAGTATTCAGCACCTTGGGAACACTGAAGCTTTCTTT.

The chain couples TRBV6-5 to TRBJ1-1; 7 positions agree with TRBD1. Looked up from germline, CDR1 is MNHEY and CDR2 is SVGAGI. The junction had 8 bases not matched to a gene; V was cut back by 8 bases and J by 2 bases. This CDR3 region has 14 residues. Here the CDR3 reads CASLDRTGNTEAFF. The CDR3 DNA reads TGTGCCAGCCTTGACAGGACAGGTAACACTGAAGCTTTCTTT.

The CDR3 bases are TGTGCCAGCAGCTTGGTACAGCGGGGGGACGGGGAGCTGTTTTTT. Residues: CASSLVQRGDGELFF. The chain employs TRBV5-4 and TRBJ2-2; TRBD2 aligns across 9 bases. With 0 bases clipped from V and 7 bases from J, the junction kept 4 bases outside the gene matches. The CDR3 is 15 amino acids. Germline lookup yields CDR1 SGHNT and CDR2 YYREEE (reference sequence).

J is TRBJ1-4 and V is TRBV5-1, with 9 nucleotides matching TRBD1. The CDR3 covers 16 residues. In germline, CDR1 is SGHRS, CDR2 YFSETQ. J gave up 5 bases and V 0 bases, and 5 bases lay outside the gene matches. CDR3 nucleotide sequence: TGCGCCAGCAGCTTGGCGACAGGGGGATTGAATGAAAAACTGTTTTTT. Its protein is CASSLATGGLNEKLFF.

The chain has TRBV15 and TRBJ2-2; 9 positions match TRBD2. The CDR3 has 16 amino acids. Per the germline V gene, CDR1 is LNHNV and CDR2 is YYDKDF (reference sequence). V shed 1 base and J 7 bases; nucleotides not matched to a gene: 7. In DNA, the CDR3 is TGTGCCACCAGCAGAGGAGTAGCGGGAGCGATCGGGGAGCTGTTTTTT. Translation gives CATSRGVAGAIGELFF.

Written as DNA, the CDR3 is TGTGCCAGCAGCCAAGCGGCGGGAGGGCGTAATGAGCAGTTCTTC. Encoded protein: CASSQAAGGRNEQFF. The rearrangement joins TRBV4-2 to TRBJ2-1; 9 nucleotides match TRBD2. The CDR3 runs 15 residues. Losses at the gene ends were 1 base for V and 7 bases for J; bases not matched to a gene: 5. Germline CDR1 and CDR2: LGHNA and YNFKEQ.

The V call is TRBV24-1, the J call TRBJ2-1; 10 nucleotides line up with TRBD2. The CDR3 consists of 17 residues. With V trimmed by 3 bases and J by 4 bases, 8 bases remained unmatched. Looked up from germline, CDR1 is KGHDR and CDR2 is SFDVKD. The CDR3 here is CATSDGTKRGGYNEQFF. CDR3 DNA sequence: TGTGCCACCAGTGATGGGACTAAGCGGGGGGGTTACAATGAGCAGTTCTTC.